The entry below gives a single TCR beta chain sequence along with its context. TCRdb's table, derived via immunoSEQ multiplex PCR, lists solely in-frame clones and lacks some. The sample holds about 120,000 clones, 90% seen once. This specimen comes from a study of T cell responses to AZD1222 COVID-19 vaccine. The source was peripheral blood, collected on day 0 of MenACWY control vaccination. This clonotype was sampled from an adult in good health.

The CDR3 loop is CASSVISSSTDTQYF. In DNA form, the CDR3 reads TGTGCCAGCAGCGTAATTTCTAGCTCGACAGATACGCAGTATTTT. This chain joins TRBV9 and TRBJ2-3; possible D gene TRBD2, 5 bases. From germline, CDR1 is SGDLS and CDR2 YYNGEE. V lost 1 base to trimming and J lost 3 bases, with 12 bases between them. There are 15 residues in the CDR3.